The entry below describes one T cell receptor (beta chain). Germline V gives CDR1 GTSNPN, CDR2 SVGIG (reference sequence). The length of the CDR3 is 14 residues. V was shortened by 2 bases and J by 7 bases, with 17 bases between the two germline ends. This sample stems from a study of T cells after yellow fever vaccination. TCRdb called the 5' RACE reads again in MiXCR, with one record for every CDR3 protein. The data contain more than 300,000 distinct CDR3 sequences, around 6.8% of them singletons. This sequence was found in a man between 18 and 29 years old who received the YFV17D yellow fever vaccine. The sequenced sample was PBMCs, obtained approximately 47 days after the first yellow fever vaccination. The chain couples TRBV30 to TRBJ1-2; a possible D gene is TRBD1 (6 bases). The CDR3 loop reads CAWSFLGARAGYTF. Written as DNA, the CDR3 is TGTGCCTGGAGTTTTTTGGGGGCCCGGGCTGGCTACACCTTC.